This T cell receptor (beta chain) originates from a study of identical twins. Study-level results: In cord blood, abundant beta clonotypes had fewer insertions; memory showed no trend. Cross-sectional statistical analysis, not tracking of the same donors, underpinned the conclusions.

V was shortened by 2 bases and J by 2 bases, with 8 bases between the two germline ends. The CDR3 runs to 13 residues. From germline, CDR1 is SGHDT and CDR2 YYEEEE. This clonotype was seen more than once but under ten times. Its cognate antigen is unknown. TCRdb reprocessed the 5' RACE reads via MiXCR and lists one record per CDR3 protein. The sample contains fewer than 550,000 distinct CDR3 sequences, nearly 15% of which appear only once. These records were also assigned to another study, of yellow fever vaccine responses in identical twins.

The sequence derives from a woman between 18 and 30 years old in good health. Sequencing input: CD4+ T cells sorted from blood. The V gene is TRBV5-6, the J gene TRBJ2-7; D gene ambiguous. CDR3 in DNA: TGTGCCAGCAGCTTCTTGGCAACCTACGAGCAGTACTTC. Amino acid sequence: CASSFLATYEQYF.